These 2 T cell receptor beta chains were all obtained from the same sample, sequenced in a study of cytomegalovirus exposure and HLA in healthy donors. PCR was performed using 60 Vbeta and 13 Jbeta primers. Data came from immunoSEQ multiplex PCR; TCRdb stores just in-frame clones and leaves some out. The table lists about 160,000 clones, over 75% of them singletons. Source material: PBMCs. The receptors here all came from a woman between 50 and 59 years old in good health and CMV-seropositive.

The chain has TRBV2 and TRBJ2-3; 8 positions match TRBD1. Germline CDR1 and CDR2: SNHLY and FYNNEI. This CDR3 contains 16 residues. J gave up 3 bases and V 4 bases, and 9 bases lay outside the gene matches. DNA of the CDR3: TGTGCCAGCAGTGGTACCTACAGGGGGAGGACAGATACGCAGTATTTT. Translation gives CASSGTYRGRTDTQYF.

This clone was picked up a small number of times. This rearrangement joins TRBV7-7 to TRBJ2-2; TRBD2 matches at 10 bases. CDR3 length: 14 amino acids. Germline V gene data show CDR1 as SSHAT and CDR2 as FNYEAQ (reference sequence). The CDR3 reads CASSGLADTGELFF. The CDR3 DNA follows: TGTGCTAGCTCCGGACTAGCGGACACCGGGGAGCTGTTTTTT.